The 25 T cell receptor beta chains below were found in one sample sequenced in a study of CD8 T cells in Susac syndrome. Random hexamers were used to reverse transcribe about 0.45 to 1 ug of RNA. One entry per CDR3 protein, called by TCRdb with MiXCR from the immunoSEQ multiplex PCR reads. The sample records under 150,000 distinct CDR3 sequences, roughly 94% being singletons. Sequencing used CD4+ T cells from PBMCs. The origin of the receptors is a human donor with multiple sclerosis.

V gene TRBV19 combines with J gene TRBJ2-3, with 8 bases lining up with TRBD2. V lost 10 bases to trimming and J lost 2 bases; unmatched junction nucleotides: 8. This CDR3 comprises 14 residues. Germline CDR1 reads LNHDA; CDR2 reads SQIVND (reference sequence). The CDR3 DNA follows: TGTGCCACCGGGGGGGTTTTGATCACAGATACGCAGTATTTT. The encoded protein is CATGGVLITDTQYF.

The rearrangement joins TRBV7-8 to TRBJ1-3; D uncertain. Per germline, CDR1 SGHVS and CDR2 FQNEAQ. Trimming removed 5 bases from V and 4 bases from J, with 9 bases in between. The CDR3 is 13 amino acids. The chain's CDR3 is CASSPSQGNTIYF. Here the CDR3 DNA reads TGTGCCAGCAGCCCATCCCAAGGAAACACCATATATTTT.

The chain links TRBV5-1 to TRBJ1-2; D is ambiguous. Germline V gene data show CDR1 as SGHRS and CDR2 as YFSETQ. This CDR3 region has 14 residues. Trimming removed 0 bases from V and 4 bases from J, with 10 bases in between. CDR3 sequence (DNA): TGCGCCAGCAGCTTGGGCGACACGATCTATGGCTACACCTTC. Protein sequence: CASSLGDTIYGYTF.

The J gene is TRBJ2-2, the V gene TRBV7-2; D is unclear. CDR3 length equals 12 residues. V was trimmed by 5 bases and J by 7 bases, leaving 8 bases between them. CDR1 SGHTA and CDR2 FQGNSA come from the germline V gene. CDR3 protein: CASSPPIGELFF. As DNA, the CDR3 is TGTGCCAGCAGCCCCCCTATCGGGGAGCTGTTTTTT.

This chain uses TRBV7-2 with TRBJ2-7; 15 bases are a match to TRBD2. The V gene end was trimmed by 4 bases and the J gene end by 0 bases; junction bases not matched to a gene: 4. The CDR3 has 17 amino acids. CDR1 is SGHTA, CDR2 FQGNSA, per germline. The CDR3 sequence: CASSSGLAGGPSYEQYF. The CDR3, as DNA: TGTGCCAGCAGCTCGGGACTAGCGGGGGGACCCTCCTACGAGCAGTACTTC.

The rearrangement uses TRBV5-1 and TRBJ2-5, with D possibly matching TRBD1 (6 bases). Per the germline V gene, CDR1 is SGHRS and CDR2 is YFSETQ. This CDR3 spans 14 amino acids. Deletions cut 1 base from V and 5 bases from J, with 12 bases between. CDR3 nucleotides: TGCGCCAGCAGCTTGACAGGGCCAAGGGAGACCCAGTACTTC. Translating gives CASSLTGPRETQYF.

V and J are TRBV18 and TRBJ2-3, with D perhaps matching TRBD2 (6 bases). This CDR3 has 19 amino acids. CDR1 KGHSH and CDR2 LQKENI come from the germline V gene. V was shortened by 2 bases and J by 2 bases, with 23 bases between the two germline ends. CDR3 sequence: CASSPRSDSGDLNTDTQYF. The CDR3 nucleotides are TGTGCCAGCTCACCAAGGAGTGATAGCGGAGACCTAAACACAGATACGCAGTATTTT.

The chain recombines TRBV7-3 with TRBJ2-6, with TRBD2 as a possible D gene (6 bases). Germline-derived CDR1 and CDR2 are SGHTA and FQGTGA. The CDR3 totals 17 residues. Trimming shortened V by 3 bases and J by 1 base, and 13 bases separated the two germline ends. CDR3 amino acids: CASSFWQGGSGANVLTF. CDR3 in DNA: TGTGCCAGCAGCTTTTGGCAGGGAGGTTCTGGGGCCAACGTCCTGACTTTC.

This clonotype was recorded once. The genes are TRBV14 and TRBJ1-2; D is undetermined. Germline CDR1 is SGHDN and CDR2 is FVKESK. The V gene lost 0 bases and the J gene lost 4 bases, with 6 bases spanning the gap. The CDR3 is made up of 13 amino acids. In DNA form, the CDR3 reads TGTGCCAGCAGCCAAGAGACCACCTATGGCTACACCTTC. Residues: CASSQETTYGYTF.

The chain couples TRBV7-2 to TRBJ1-4, with 8 bases lining up with TRBD1. Germline-derived CDR1 and CDR2 are SGHTA and FQGNSA. There are 15 residues in the CDR3. The V segment lost 1 base and the J segment 4 bases; nucleotides outside the gene matches: 2. CDR3 bases: TGTGCCAGCAGCTTAGGTGGACAGGGTAATGAAAAACTGTTTTTT. Translating it yields CASSLGGQGNEKLFF.

The V and J genes are TRBV7-9 and TRBJ1-1; TRBD1 matches at 11 bases. Germline V gives CDR1 SEHNR, CDR2 FQNEAQ (reference sequence). The CDR3 has 14 amino acids. J lost 4 bases, V lost 4 bases, and 2 bases had no gene match. The CDR3 reads CASSSGQGATEAFF. The DNA of the CDR3 is TGTGCCAGCAGCTCTGGACAGGGGGCCACTGAAGCTTTCTTT.

The V and J genes are TRBV20-1 and TRBJ2-3; 11 nucleotides align to TRBD2. The germline CDR1 and CDR2 sequences are DFQATT and SNEGSKA (reference sequence). Trimming removed 3 bases from V and 2 bases from J; junction bases left unmatched: 4. The CDR3 consists of 15 residues. The CDR3 loop reads CSARNSGGDTDTQYF. CDR3 nucleotides: TGCAGTGCTAGGAATAGCGGGGGGGACACAGATACGCAGTATTTT.

The chain recombines TRBV18 with TRBJ2-7, with 7 bases fitting TRBD1. The length of the CDR3 is 14 residues. The trim removed 3 bases at V and 3 bases at J, leaving 5 bases unmatched. Germline V gene data show CDR1 as KGHSH and CDR2 as LQKENI. The CDR3 reads CASSPRDRDYEQYF. Written as DNA, the CDR3 is TGTGCCAGCTCACCCCGGGACAGAGACTACGAGCAGTACTTC.

The chain carries TRBV25-1 and TRBJ2-5, with 7 bases fitting TRBD2. V gave up 1 base and J gave up 5 bases; unmatched junction bases: 4. Germline V lookup: CDR1 MGHDK, CDR2 SYGVNS. The CDR3 is 14 amino acids. This chain's CDR3 is CASSEWGGMETQYF. Here the CDR3 DNA reads TGTGCCAGCAGTGAATGGGGGGGTATGGAGACCCAGTACTTC. Complete variable domain (other parts from reference TRBV25-1 and TRBJ2-5): EADIYQTPRYLVIGTGKKITLECSQTMGHDKMYWYQQDPGMELHLIHYSYGVNSTEKGDLSSESTVSRIRTEHFPLTLESARPSHTSQYLCASSEWGGMETQYFGPGTRLLVL.

The V call is TRBV11-2, the J call TRBJ2-2; D is unclear. V lost 4 bases and J lost 6, with 9 bases in between. This CDR3 spans 13 amino acids. Germline V lookup: CDR1 SGHAT, CDR2 FQNNGV. CDR3 DNA sequence: TGTGCCAGCAGCTACTCGTGGGCCGGGGAGCTGTTTTTT. Its protein product is CASSYSWAGELFF.

This clonotype is a singleton in its sample. The chain uses TRBV30 and TRBJ1-1; D unclear. This CDR3 spans 14 amino acids. The germline CDR1 and CDR2 sequences are GTSNPN and SVGIG (reference sequence). The ends were cut back, 1 base at V and 1 base at J, with 10 bases in the middle. The CDR3 region is CAWSATVRNTEAFF. Here the CDR3 DNA reads TGTGCCTGGAGTGCTACAGTGAGGAACACTGAAGCTTTCTTT.

J is TRBJ2-7 and V is TRBV29-1; 8 bases line up with TRBD2. V was pared by 7 bases and J by 3 bases, with 5 bases of the junction left unmatched. CDR1 and CDR2 from the germline V gene are SQVTM and ANQGSEA. The CDR3 is 12 amino acids. The DNA for the CDR3 is TGCAGCGCCTCGGGAGGGGGCTACGAGCAGTACTTC. Its protein is CSASGGGYEQYF.

The rearrangement uses TRBV19 and TRBJ2-2; weak D call: TRBD1 (6 bases). CDR1 is LNHDA and CDR2 is SQIVND in the germline V gene (reference sequence). Trimming left V 2 bases short and J 4 bases short, with 11 bases between. The CDR3 has 15 residues. The CDR3 nucleotides read TGTGCCAGTAGTATAATTAGGGGGACCACCGGGGAGCTGTTTTTT. This sequence encodes CASSIIRGTTGELFF.

V is TRBV7-2 and J is TRBJ2-2, with TRBD2 identical over 7 bases. Germline V CDR1 and CDR2: SGHTA, FQGNSA. The CDR3 contains 17 residues. With 0 bases clipped from V and 3 bases from J, the junction kept 7 bases outside the gene matches. CDR3 sequence reads: CASSLAWAGRDTGELFF. The CDR3 nucleotides read TGTGCCAGCAGCTTAGCGTGGGCAGGGAGGGACACCGGGGAGCTGTTTTTT.

This chain links TRBV30 with TRBJ1-1; 7 bases align to TRBD1. V shed 4 bases, J shed 5 bases, and the junction held 7 bases outside the gene matches. From germline, CDR1 is GTSNPN and CDR2 SVGIG (reference sequence). The CDR3 has 13 amino acids. As DNA, the CDR3 is TGTGCCTGGACCCAGGGGGGAAATACTGAAGCTTTCTTT. Its protein product is CAWTQGGNTEAFF.

The CDR3 coding sequence is TGCGCCAGCAGCCCAATGACAGGGTTCGGGGAAGAGCAGTACTTC. This translates into CASSPMTGFGEEQYF. The V call is TRBV5-1, the J call TRBJ2-7; TRBD1 aligns across 7 bases. The CDR3 covers 15 residues. The V gene's germline CDR1 is SGHRS and CDR2 YFSETQ. Losses at the gene ends were 4 bases for V and 7 bases for J; bases not matched to a gene: 14.

V is TRBV6-5 and J is TRBJ1-6, with TRBD1 matching 9 bases. V was clipped by 4 bases and J by 0 bases; unmatched bases: 4. The CDR3 loop spans 17 amino acids. Per germline, CDR1 MNHEY and CDR2 SVGAGI. The CDR3 DNA follows: TGTGCCAGCAGTTTCCGACAGGGGGACTCCTATAATTCACCCCTCCACTTT. Residues: CASSFRQGDSYNSPLHF.

The chain couples TRBV6-1 to TRBJ2-7; D is unresolved. V gave up 6 bases and J gave up 6 bases, with 21 bases separating them. This CDR3 is built from 15 residues. Germline V gene data show CDR1 as MNHNS and CDR2 as SASEGT. The DNA of the CDR3 is TGTGCCAGCAGGTCTCTTAAGGCCGGTTGGGGCGAGCAGTACTTC. This sequence encodes CASRSLKAGWGEQYF.

The J gene is TRBJ2-5, the V gene TRBV6-1; D is possibly TRBD2 (7 bases). The CDR3 length is 16 residues. Deletions cut 11 bases from V and 1 base from J, with 23 bases between. CDR1 is MNHNS and CDR2 is SASEGT in the germline V gene. The DNA of the CDR3 is TGTGCCGTAGCCTTGAGGGGGAGGGAAGCCCAAGAGACCCAGTACTTC. This translates into CAVALRGREAQETQYF.

J is TRBJ2-6 and V is TRBV27; D is unclear. Germline CDR1 reads MNHEY; CDR2 reads SMNVEV (reference sequence). The V gene lost 6 bases and the J gene lost 3 bases, with 15 bases spanning the gap. This CDR3 is 16 amino acids long. In DNA, the CDR3 is TGTGCCAGCAGCGCGGCAGACTCCGGTGGGGCCAACGTCCTGACTTTC. It encodes CASSAADSGGANVLTF.